This is a list of T cell receptor beta chains from one sample in a study of cytomegalovirus exposure and HLA in healthy donors. Data came from immunoSEQ multiplex PCR; TCRdb stores just in-frame clones and leaves some out. The sample carries more than 100,000 clones, approximately 76% recorded once. The material sequenced was PBMCs. These receptors were obtained from a man aged 60 to 75 in good health and CMV-seropositive. Both conserved end residues are part of each CDR3. A D gene is named only where the DNA matches it firmly. Not all rows give a size; the values are once, few, many and, for expanded clones, a class.

j_gene: TRBJ1-3
abundance: -
v_gene: TRBV5-1
d_gene: -
CDR3aa: CASSQGSGNTIYF
CDR3nt: TGCGCCAGCTCACAGGGCAGTGGAAACACCATATATTTT

j_gene: TRBJ2-3
abundance: -
v_gene: TRBV27
d_gene: -
CDR3aa: CASYSPGRGIDTQYF
CDR3nt: TGTGCCAGCTACTCGCCGGGCAGGGGAATAGATACGCAGTATTTT

j_gene: TRBJ2-1
abundance: -
v_gene: TRBV10-3
d_gene: TRBD2
CDR3aa: CAISSPSGSDSYNEQFF
CDR3nt: TGTGCCATCAGTAGTCCTAGCGGGAGTGATTCCTACAATGAGCAGTTCTTC

j_gene: TRBJ2-1
abundance: few
v_gene: TRBV9
d_gene: TRBD1
CDR3aa: CASSRTGAGYNEQFF
CDR3nt: TGTGCCAGCAGCCGCACAGGGGCCGGGTACAATGAGCAGTTCTTC

j_gene: TRBJ2-3
abundance: -
v_gene: TRBV25-1
d_gene: TRBD2
CDR3aa: CASSEPPVAGTDTQYF
CDR3nt: TGTGCCAGCAGTGAACCCCCAGTAGCGGGGACAGATACGCAGTATTTT

j_gene: TRBJ2-7
abundance: -
v_gene: TRBV21-1
d_gene: -
CDR3aa: CASSKCKKGQLIFYEQYF
CDR3nt: TGTGCCAGCAGCAAATGCAAAAAGGGACAGCTGATTTTCTACGAGCAGTACTTC

j_gene: TRBJ2-7
abundance: -
v_gene: TRBV28
d_gene: TRBD1
CDR3aa: CASKGTGTYEQYF
CDR3nt: TGTGCCAGCAAAGGGACAGGGACCTACGAGCAGTACTTC

j_gene: TRBJ2-1
abundance: -
v_gene: TRBV7-2
d_gene: -
CDR3aa: CASSLVHSPSPAHNEQFF
CDR3nt: TGTGCCAGCAGCTTAGTACACAGTCCTTCCCCCGCACACAATGAGCAGTTCTTC

j_gene: TRBJ2-3
abundance: -
v_gene: TRBV11-1
d_gene: TRBD2
CDR3aa: CASSALAGASTDTQYF
CDR3nt: TGTGCCAGCAGCGCTTTAGCGGGGGCAAGCACAGATACGCAGTATTTT

j_gene: TRBJ2-7
abundance: once
v_gene: TRBV4-2
d_gene: -
CDR3aa: CASSQDQASVGEQYF
CDR3nt: TGTGCCAGCAGCCAAGATCAGGCTAGCGTCGGCGAGCAGTACTTC

j_gene: TRBJ2-7
abundance: -
v_gene: TRBV28
d_gene: -
CDR3aa: CASSPFYEQYF
CDR3nt: TGTGCCAGCAGCCCTTTCTACGAGCAGTACTTC

j_gene: TRBJ2-1
abundance: -
v_gene: TRBV10-3
d_gene: TRBD1
CDR3aa: CAISSPDRGFANEQFF
CDR3nt: TGTGCCATCAGTTCTCCGGACAGGGGATTCGCCAATGAGCAGTTCTTC

j_gene: TRBJ2-7
abundance: few
v_gene: TRBV30
d_gene: -
CDR3aa: CAWKVGPAYEQYF
CDR3nt: TGTGCCTGGAAGGTTGGGCCGGCATACGAGCAGTACTTC

j_gene: TRBJ1-2
abundance: -
v_gene: TRBV5-1
d_gene: TRBD1
CDR3aa: CASSLGWTGRGYTF
CDR3nt: TGCGCCAGCAGCCTGGGGTGGACAGGCCGTGGCTACACCTTC